This TCR beta chain originates from a study of blood T cell repertoires in COVID-19. Overall study: Sites in the United States, Italy and Spain provided acute and convalescent COVID-19 samples. Sample material is recorded as cDNA or gDNA derived from T cells, B-cell-depleted T cells, or PBMCs.

Only a few counts were recorded for this clone. Authors' methods: Reference gene primer amplification gave estimated nucleated cell counts. The data were produced by immunoSEQ multiplex PCR, yet TCRdb's version contains in-frame clones alone and is incomplete. The V and J calls and clone size were taken over from that table, and D and trimming were inferred from the DNA. The repertoire holds some 240,000 clones, around 86% seen once, with 9.5% to 15% in the top ten. This receptor was obtained from a woman aged 55-70 years with active or convalescent COVID-19. What was sequenced was peripheral blood.

CDR3 residues: CASHMSRSAELFF. The CDR3 DNA reads TGTGCCAGTCATATGAGTAGGTCGGCGGAACTGTTTTTT. This chain connects TRBV19 to TRBJ1-4, with no clear D. V lost 8 bases and J lost 12, with 19 bases in between. Germline loops: CDR1 LNHDA, CDR2 SQIVND (reference sequence). The CDR3 totals 13 residues.